This T cell receptor (beta chain) is from a study of response to subunit inactivated influenza vaccine. TCRdb fed the RT-PCR reads into MiXCR, producing one record per CDR3 protein. The sample has 530,000 or so distinct CDR3 sequences, 11% to 15% seen once. This clonotype was seen more than once but under ten times. The antigen remains undetermined. In germline, CDR1 is SEHNR, CDR2 FQNEAQ (reference sequence). V was shortened by 1 base and J by 6 bases, with 13 bases between the two germline ends. The CDR3 totals 15 residues. Study results and caveats: The authors offered the suggestion that each seasonal influenza vaccination recruits few new T cells.

This rearrangement joins TRBV7-9 to TRBJ2-1; the D gene could be TRBD1 or TRBD2 (7 bases each). The material sequenced was PBMCs from blood, taken about 13 days after vaccination. The source is a man in his fifties or sixties who received an inactivated influenza vaccine. The CDR3 DNA reads as TGTGCCAGCAGCTTAGGCTTCAGGGGGGGCAATGAGCAGTTCTTC. Amino acid sequence: CASSLGFRGGNEQFF. Based on the CDR3 plus reference TRBV7-9 and TRBJ2-1, the full variable domain is DTGVSQNPRHKITKRGQNVTFRCDPISEHNRLYWYRQTLGQGPEFLTYFQNEAQLEKSRLLSDRFSAERPKGSFSTLEIQRTEQGDSAMYLCASSLGFRGGNEQFFGPGTRLTVL.